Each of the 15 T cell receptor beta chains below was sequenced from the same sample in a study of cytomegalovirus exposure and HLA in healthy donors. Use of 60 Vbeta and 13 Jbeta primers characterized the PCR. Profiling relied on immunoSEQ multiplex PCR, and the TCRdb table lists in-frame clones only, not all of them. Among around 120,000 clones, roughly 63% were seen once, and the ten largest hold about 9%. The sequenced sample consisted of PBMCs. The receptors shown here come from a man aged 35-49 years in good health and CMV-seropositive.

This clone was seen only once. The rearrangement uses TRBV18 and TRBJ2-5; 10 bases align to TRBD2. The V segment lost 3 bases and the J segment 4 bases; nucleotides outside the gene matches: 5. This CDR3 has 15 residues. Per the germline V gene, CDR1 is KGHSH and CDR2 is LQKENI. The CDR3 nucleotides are TGTGCCAGCTCACCTTCTGGACTAGCGGCAGAGACCCAGTACTTC. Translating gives CASSPSGLAAETQYF. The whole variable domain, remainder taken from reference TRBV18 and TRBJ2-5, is NAGVMQNPRHLVRRRGQEARLRCSPMKGHSHVYWYRQLPEEGLKFMVYLQKENIIDESGMPKERFSAEFPKEGPSILRIQQVVRGDSAAYFCASSPSGLAAETQYFGPGTRLLVL.

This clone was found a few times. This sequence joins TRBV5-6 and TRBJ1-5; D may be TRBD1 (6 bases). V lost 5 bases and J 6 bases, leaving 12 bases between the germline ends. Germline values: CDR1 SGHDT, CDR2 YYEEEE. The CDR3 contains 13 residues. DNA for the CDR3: TGTGCCAGCAGTCCAGGGGTAGCTCAGCCCCAGCATTTT. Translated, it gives CASSPGVAQPQHF.

The CDR3 region is CASGYPGQGGHEQYF. CDR3 in DNA: TGTGCCAGCGGGTATCCGGGACAGGGTGGTCACGAGCAGTACTTC. The chain uses TRBV6-5 and TRBJ2-7; 9 bases agree with TRBD1. The CDR3 is made up of 15 amino acids. The trim removed 8 bases at V and 5 bases at J, leaving 13 bases unmatched. Germline lookup yields CDR1 MNHEY and CDR2 SVGAGI.

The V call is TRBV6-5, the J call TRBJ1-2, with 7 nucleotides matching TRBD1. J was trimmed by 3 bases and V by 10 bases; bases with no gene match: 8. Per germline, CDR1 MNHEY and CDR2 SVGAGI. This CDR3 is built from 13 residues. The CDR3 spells CATGIGTDYGYTF. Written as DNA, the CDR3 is TGTGCCACCGGTATAGGGACAGACTATGGCTACACCTTC.

CDR3 coding DNA: TGTGCCAGCAGCTTACAGCAGCCAGGAAATAATGAAAAACTGTTTTTT. This translates into CASSLQQPGNNEKLFF. The chain combines TRBV7-2 with TRBJ1-4; D call uncertain. CDR1 and CDR2 (germline): SGHTA, FQGNSA. V lost 2 bases, J lost 4 bases, and 14 bases lay in between. The CDR3 contains 16 residues.

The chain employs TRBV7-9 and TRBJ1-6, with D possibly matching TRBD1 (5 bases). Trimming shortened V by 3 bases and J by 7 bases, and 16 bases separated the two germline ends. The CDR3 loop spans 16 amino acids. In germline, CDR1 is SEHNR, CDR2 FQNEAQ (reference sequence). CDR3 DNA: TGTGCCAGCAGCTTGGGGGGTGAGTCTCGCAATTCACCCCTCCACTTT. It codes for CASSLGGESRNSPLHF.

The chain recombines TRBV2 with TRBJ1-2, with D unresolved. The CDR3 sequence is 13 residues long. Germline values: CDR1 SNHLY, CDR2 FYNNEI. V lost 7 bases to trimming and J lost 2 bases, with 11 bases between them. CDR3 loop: CASKVTGNYGYTF. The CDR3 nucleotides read TGTGCCAGCAAGGTAACCGGGAACTATGGCTACACCTTC. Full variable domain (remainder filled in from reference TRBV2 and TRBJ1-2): EPEVTQTPSHQVTQMGQEVILRCVPISNHLYFYWYRQILGQKVEFLVSFYNNEISEKSEIFDDQFSVERPDGSNFTLKIRSTKLEDSAMYFCASKVTGNYGYTFGSGTRLTVV.

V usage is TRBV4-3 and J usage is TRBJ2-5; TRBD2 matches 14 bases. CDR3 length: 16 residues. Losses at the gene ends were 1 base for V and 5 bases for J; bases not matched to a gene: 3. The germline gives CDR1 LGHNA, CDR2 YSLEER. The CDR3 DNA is TGCGCCAGCAGCCAAGGGACTAGCGGGAGGAGGGAGACCCAGTACTTC. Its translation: CASSQGTSGRRETQYF.

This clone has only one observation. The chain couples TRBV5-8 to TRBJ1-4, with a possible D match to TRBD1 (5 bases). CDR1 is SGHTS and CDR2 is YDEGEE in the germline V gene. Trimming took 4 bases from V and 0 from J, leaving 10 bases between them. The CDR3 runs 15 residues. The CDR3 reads CASSRDSATNEKLFF. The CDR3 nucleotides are TGTGCCAGCAGCAGAGACAGTGCAACTAATGAAAAACTGTTTTTT. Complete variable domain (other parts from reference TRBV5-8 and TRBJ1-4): EAGVTQSPTHLIKTRGQQATLRCSPISGHTSVYWYQQALGLGLQFLLWYDEGEERNRGNFPPRFSGRQFPNYSSELNVNALELEDSALYLCASSRDSATNEKLFFGSGTQLSVL.

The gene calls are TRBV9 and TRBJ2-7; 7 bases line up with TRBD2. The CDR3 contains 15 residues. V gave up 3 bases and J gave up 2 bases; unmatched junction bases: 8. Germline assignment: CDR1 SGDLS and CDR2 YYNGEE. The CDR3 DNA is TGTGCCAGCAGCGCCCCCGGGCGGGAGCCCTACGAGCAGTACTTC. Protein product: CASSAPGREPYEQYF.

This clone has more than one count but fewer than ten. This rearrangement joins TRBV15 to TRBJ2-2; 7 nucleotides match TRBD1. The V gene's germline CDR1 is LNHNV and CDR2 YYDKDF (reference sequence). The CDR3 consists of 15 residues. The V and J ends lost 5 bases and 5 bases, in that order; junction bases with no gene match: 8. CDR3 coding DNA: TGTGCCACCAGCGGGTACAGGGGAAGAACCGGGGAGCTGTTTTTT. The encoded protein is CATSGYRGRTGELFF.

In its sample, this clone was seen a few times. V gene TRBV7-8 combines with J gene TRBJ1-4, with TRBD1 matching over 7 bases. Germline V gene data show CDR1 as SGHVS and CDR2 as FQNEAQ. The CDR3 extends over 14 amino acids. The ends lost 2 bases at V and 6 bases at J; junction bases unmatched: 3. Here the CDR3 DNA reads TGTGCCAGCAGCTTATGGGACAGTGATGAAAAACTGTTTTTT. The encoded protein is CASSLWDSDEKLFF.

CDR3 DNA sequence: TGTGCCAGCAGTGCCAGGCCTTCAAATGAAAAACTGTTTTTT. Translated, it gives CASSARPSNEKLFF. The genes are TRBV6-4 and TRBJ1-4; D unresolved. Per germline, CDR1 MRHNA and CDR2 SNTAGT. V gave up 4 bases and J gave up 5 bases, with 11 bases separating them. The CDR3 length is 14 residues.

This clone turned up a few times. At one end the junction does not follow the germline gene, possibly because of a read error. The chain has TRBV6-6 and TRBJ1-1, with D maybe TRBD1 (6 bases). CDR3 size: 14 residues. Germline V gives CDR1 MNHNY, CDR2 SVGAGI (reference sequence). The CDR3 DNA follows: TGTGCCAGCAATTACGGACAGTCATACACTGAAGCTTTCTTT. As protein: CASNYGQSYTEAFF.

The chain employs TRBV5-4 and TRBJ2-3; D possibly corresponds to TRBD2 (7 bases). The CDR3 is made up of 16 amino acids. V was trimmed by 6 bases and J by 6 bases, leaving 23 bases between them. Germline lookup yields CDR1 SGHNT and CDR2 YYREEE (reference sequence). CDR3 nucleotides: TGTGCCAGCACCCTGGACGGGGGGCGCAGGGCCGATACGCAGTATTTT. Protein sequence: CASTLDGGRRADTQYF.